This TCR beta chain is drawn from a study of T-cell reconstitution after alpha-beta-depleted transplantation in children. The TCRbeta library was prepared with unique molecular identifiers. TCRdb itself ran the PCR reads through MiXCR, one entry per CDR3 protein. Of fewer than 700,000 distinct CDR3 sequences in the sample, 10% to 15% were seen once. A note on this clonotype: Its antigen is unidentified.

Study results and limitations: The authors attributed T-cell counts and diversity one year after transplant mostly to newly produced T cells. Reportedly, alpha-beta T cells present about two months post-transplant originated from several hundred expanded clones of graft origin. Surviving recipient T cells and thymic progenitors accounted for the high day-60 TCRbeta diversity observed in some patients.

CDR1 is ENHRY, CDR2 SYGVKD, per germline. The CDR3 is made up of 15 amino acids. V lost 0 bases and J lost 6, with 11 bases in between. The source of this sequence is a male patient younger than 18 who had a stem cell transplant for acute myeloid leukemia, so the T cells may come from the graft donor. The specimen comprised PBMCs, mostly from graft donor cells, sampled 360 days after TCRalphabeta/CD19-depleted stem cell transplant. This chain connects TRBV10-3 to TRBJ2-2; possible D gene TRBD2, 5 bases. This CDR3 is CAISESELVAGELFF. Here the CDR3 DNA reads TGTGCCATCAGTGAGTCGGAACTAGTGGCCGGGGAGCTGTTTTTT.